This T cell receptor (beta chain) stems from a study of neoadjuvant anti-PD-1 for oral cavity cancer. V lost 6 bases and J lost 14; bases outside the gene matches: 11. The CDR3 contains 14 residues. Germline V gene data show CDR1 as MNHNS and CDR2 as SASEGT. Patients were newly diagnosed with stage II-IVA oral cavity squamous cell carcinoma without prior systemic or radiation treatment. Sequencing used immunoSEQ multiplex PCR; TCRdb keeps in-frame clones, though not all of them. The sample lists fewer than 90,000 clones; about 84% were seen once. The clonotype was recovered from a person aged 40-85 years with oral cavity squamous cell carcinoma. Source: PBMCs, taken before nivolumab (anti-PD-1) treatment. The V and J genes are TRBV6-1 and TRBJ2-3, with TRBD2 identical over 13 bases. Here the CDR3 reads CASSPGTSGVVVYF. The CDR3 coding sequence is TGTGCCAGCAGCCCTGGGACTAGCGGGGTCGTAGTGTATTTT.